The rows below give T cell receptor beta chains drawn from one sample of a study of blood T cell repertoires in COVID-19. TCRdb's copy holds only in-frame clones and misses some; the assay was immunoSEQ multiplex PCR. Of 210,000 or so clones in the sample, roughly nine tenths are singletons; the top ten hold roughly 2.4%. Material: peripheral blood. The receptors originated from a woman aged 50 to 65 with acute or convalescent COVID-19. Both conserved end residues are part of each CDR3. The D gene is left open where the match is weak. The size of a clone is reported for some rows only, either as once, few or many, or as a class for expanded clones.

TRBV19,TRBJ2-5,few,TRBD2,CASRPTSANQETQYF,TGTGCCAGTAGGCCGACTAGCGCAAACCAAGAGACCCAGTACTTC
TRBV6-5,TRBJ1-1,NA,TRBD1,CASSLRTGRAFF,TGTGCCAGCAGTCTACGGACAGGGAGAGCTTTCTTT
TRBV3-1/TRBV3-2,TRBJ2-1,NA,NA,CASSQAGLRSYNEQFF,TGTGCCAGCAGCCAAGCGGGACTTCGGTCCTACAATGAGCAGTTCTTC
TRBV10-2,TRBJ1-3,few,TRBD1,CASATGTGAKFGNTIYF,TGCGCCAGCGCTACCGGGACAGGGGCGAAATTTGGAAACACCATATATTTT
TRBV7-3,TRBJ2-1,NA,NA,CASSLSPGRQFF,TGTGCCAGCAGCTTAAGTCCGGGTCGCCAGTTCTTC
TRBV4-1,TRBJ2-2,few,NA,CASSQDVFVSLTGELFF,TGCGCCAGCAGCCAAGATGTCTTCGTGAGTCTCACCGGGGAGCTGTTTTTT
TRBV4-1,TRBJ2-2,NA,NA,CASSPFAIAGELFF,TGCGCCAGCAGCCCTTTCGCGATCGCCGGGGAGCTGTTTTTT
TRBV6-5,TRBJ1-1,once,TRBD1,CASSSGTGANAEAFF,TGTGCCAGCAGTTCCGGGACAGGGGCAAACGCTGAAGCTTTCTTT
TRBV5-1,TRBJ1-4,NA,NA,CASSPSGGPNEKLFF,TGCGCCAGCAGCCCGTCGGGGGGGCCCAATGAAAAACTGTTTTTT
TRBV9,TRBJ1-2,NA,NA,CASSVEGVVDGYTF,TGTGCCAGCAGCGTAGAAGGAGTAGTAGATGGCTACACCTTC
TRBV10-3,TRBJ2-7,NA,NA,CAISEPQREQYF,TGTGCCATCAGTGAGCCGCAACGGGAGCAGTACTTC
TRBV7-2,TRBJ2-7,NA,NA,CASSPSRYEQYF,TGTGCCAGCAGCCCTAGCAGGTACGAGCAGTACTTC
TRBV18,TRBJ1-3,NA,TRBD1,CASSRGQGGVGNTIYF,TGTGCCAGCTCGCGAGGACAGGGTGGCGTTGGAAACACCATATATTTT
TRBV30,TRBJ2-5,NA,NA,CAWANLQETQYF,TGTGCCTGGGCTAACTTGCAAGAGACCCAGTACTTC
TRBV9,TRBJ1-1,NA,NA,CASSVGPPGNTEAFF,TGTGCCAGCAGCGTAGGTCCCCCAGGGAACACTGAAGCTTTCTTT
TRBV4-1,TRBJ1-4,NA,NA,CASSPDVGASTNEKLFF,TGCGCCAGCAGCCCTGACGTAGGAGCTTCAACTAATGAAAAACTGTTTTTT
TRBV18,TRBJ1-6,NA,NA,CASSPELSSPLHF,TGTGCCAGCTCACCAGAGTTAAGTTCACCCCTCCACTTT
TRBV14,TRBJ1-2,few,TRBD1,CASSHRGQGAPYGYTF,TGTGCCAGCAGCCATAGGGGACAGGGGGCGCCCTATGGCTACACCTTC
TRBV14,TRBJ2-7,NA,NA,CASSQGTDPPYEQYF,TGTGCCAGCAGCCAAGGGACAGACCCCCCTTACGAGCAGTACTTC
TRBV6-2/TRBV6-3,TRBJ2-5,once,TRBD2,CASSRRAGSPETQYF,TGTGCCAGCAGTCGAAGAGCGGGGTCCCCAGAGACCCAGTACTTC
TRBV5-5,TRBJ1-3,NA,TRBD1,CASSPTGNSGNTIYF,TGTGCCAGCAGTCCGACAGGGAACTCTGGAAACACCATATATTTT
TRBV5-1,TRBJ1-1,NA,TRBD1,CASSLRGTGGKTEAFF,TGCGCCAGCAGCTTAAGAGGGACAGGGGGAAAAACTGAAGCTTTCTTT
TRBV30,TRBJ1-6,NA,TRBD1,CALDRGNSPLHF,TGTGCCTTGGACAGGGGGAATTCACCCCTCCACTTT
TRBV6-2/TRBV6-3,TRBJ2-7,NA,NA,CASSPTGIPYEQYF,TGTGCCAGCAGTCCCACCGGGATCCCCTACGAGCAGTACTTC
TRBV5-6,TRBJ1-2,NA,NA,CASSFRLQGRGYTF,TGTGCCAGCAGCTTTCGTCTCCAGGGCAGGGGCTACACCTTC
TRBV5-8,TRBJ2-7,NA,TRBD1,CASSPPDRGQYEQYF,TGTGCCAGCAGCCCACCGGACAGGGGGCAGTACGAGCAGTACTTC
TRBV24-1,TRBJ2-3,NA,TRBD2,CATTSRRAGSTDTQYF,TGTGCCACCACCTCCCGGAGAGCGGGGTCCACAGATACGCAGTATTTT
TRBV7-9,TRBJ1-4,NA,NA,CASSPVGGLEKLFF,TGTGCCAGCAGCCCTGTTGGAGGACTCGAAAAACTGTTTTTT
TRBV7-9,TRBJ2-5,NA,NA,CASSWAGWETQYF,TGTGCCAGCAGCTGGGCAGGGTGGGAGACCCAGTACTTC
TRBV7-2,TRBJ2-5,NA,TRBD1,CASSLGGTGGAETQYF,TGTGCCAGCAGCTTAGGTGGGACAGGGGGCGCGGAGACCCAGTACTTC
TRBV6-1,TRBJ1-4,NA,NA,CASSDLGPDLGEKLFF,TGTGCCAGCAGTGACCTGGGCCCGGATTTAGGAGAAAAACTGTTTTTT
TRBV5-5,TRBJ1-5,NA,NA,CASSARGGRQPQHF,TGTGCCAGCAGCGCCCGGGGGGGGCGACAGCCCCAGCATTTT
TRBV27,TRBJ2-1,NA,TRBD1,CASSPSGTGASFF,TGTGCCAGCAGTCCCTCGGGGACAGGGGCCTCCTTCTTC
TRBV5-5,TRBJ2-7,NA,NA,CASSLVVTAPYEQYF,TGTGCCAGCAGCTTGGTTGTGACAGCTCCCTACGAGCAGTACTTC
TRBV9,TRBJ1-4,NA,NA,CASSVLPNEKLFF,TGTGCCAGCAGCGTACTTCCTAATGAAAAACTGTTTTTT
TRBV6-6,TRBJ2-3,once,TRBD1,CASSNRDRGTDTQYF,TGTGCCAGCAGTAACCGGGACAGGGGGACAGATACGCAGTATTTT
TRBV20-1,TRBJ1-5,NA,NA,CSASRGHPDQPQHF,TGCAGTGCTAGTAGGGGACACCCCGATCAGCCCCAGCATTTT
TRBV9,TRBJ2-5,NA,NA,CASSVGVADQETQYF,TGTGCCAGCAGCGTAGGGGTAGCGGATCAAGAGACCCAGTACTTC
TRBV7-2,TRBJ2-1,NA,TRBD2,CASSFSGGPPFEQFF,TGTGCCAGCAGCTTTAGCGGGGGGCCTCCTTTCGAGCAGTTCTTC
TRBV6-2/TRBV6-3,TRBJ2-1,NA,TRBD2,CASSRGTSRANEQFF,TGTGCCAGCAGTCGAGGGACTAGTCGGGCGAATGAGCAGTTCTTC
TRBV13,TRBJ1-2,NA,NA,CASSLGRGKAYGYTF,TGTGCCAGCAGCTTAGGCCGGGGAAAAGCCTATGGCTACACCTTC
TRBV27,TRBJ2-4,NA,TRBD2,CASSPWEGKNIQYF,TGTGCCAGCAGTCCGTGGGAGGGCAAAAACATTCAGTACTTC
TRBV24-1,TRBJ2-2,NA,TRBD1,CATGTGSTGELFF,TGTGCCACGGGGACAGGGAGTACCGGGGAGCTGTTTTTT
TRBV10-1,TRBJ2-2,NA,TRBD2,CASSAGGTPTGELFF,TGCGCCAGCAGTGCCGGGGGGACTCCGACCGGGGAGCTGTTTTTT
TRBV11-2,TRBJ2-1,NA,TRBD2,CASSLQFPSGKRNNEQFF,TGTGCCAGCAGCTTACAGTTCCCGAGCGGGAAGAGGAACAATGAGCAGTTCTTC
TRBV6-2/TRBV6-3,TRBJ1-1,NA,NA,CASSYSGLLEAFF,TGTGCCAGCAGTTACTCGGGGCTCCTTGAAGCTTTCTTT
TRBV9,TRBJ2-3,few,TRBD2,CASSVTASGPVGTDTQYF,TGTGCCAGCAGCGTAACCGCTAGCGGACCGGTGGGCACAGATACGCAGTATTTT
TRBV23-1,TRBJ1-5,NA,NA,CASSQSRTEGYQPQHF,TGCGCCAGCAGTCAATCGCGGACAGAGGGATATCAGCCCCAGCATTTT
TRBV19,TRBJ1-1,once,NA,CASTPVPPGGTEAFF,TGTGCCAGTACCCCAGTGCCCCCGGGGGGGACTGAAGCTTTCTTT
TRBV5-6,TRBJ2-7,NA,NA,CASSRQVSYEQYF,TGTGCCAGCAGCCGACAGGTCTCCTACGAGCAGTACTTC
TRBV6-2/TRBV6-3,TRBJ2-2,once,NA,CASSLQGGDTGELFF,TGTGCCAGCAGTCTACAGGGGGGGGACACCGGGGAGCTGTTTTTT
TRBV7-8,TRBJ2-1,once,TRBD1,CASSLNRGNEQFF,TGTGCCAGCAGCTTAAACAGGGGGAATGAGCAGTTCTTC
TRBV15,TRBJ2-3,NA,TRBD1,CATSRVRTGTDTQYF,TGTGCCACCAGCAGAGTTAGGACAGGGACAGATACGCAGTATTTT
TRBV24-1,TRBJ1-2,NA,TRBD1,CATSEGGQNYGYTF,TGTGCCACCAGTGAGGGGGGACAGAACTATGGCTACACCTTC
TRBV6-2/TRBV6-3,TRBJ2-5,NA,TRBD2,CASSMTSGRSQETQYF,TGTGCCAGCAGCATGACTAGCGGGAGATCCCAAGAGACCCAGTACTTC
TRBV6-6,TRBJ1-5,NA,TRBD1,CASSRGQGLDKPQHF,TGTGCCAGCAGTCGAGGACAGGGATTAGATAAGCCCCAGCATTTT
TRBV2,TRBJ1-1,NA,TRBD1,CASTWDRGNTEAFF,TGTGCCAGCACCTGGGACAGGGGGAACACTGAAGCTTTCTTT